This entry lists 17 T cell receptor beta chains sequenced from one sample in a study of blood T cell repertoires in COVID-19. Data came from immunoSEQ multiplex PCR; TCRdb stores just in-frame clones and leaves some out. This sample has roughly 16,000 clones; roughly nine tenths occur once, and the top ten carry 31%. Material: peripheral blood. These receptors originate from a woman of 80 years or more with COVID-19, enrolled during active disease.

This chain uses TRBV9 with TRBJ2-7; D may be TRBD1 (6 bases). Per the germline V gene, CDR1 is SGDLS and CDR2 is YYNGEE. CDR3 length: 16 residues. The V gene lost 2 bases and the J gene lost 0 bases, with 15 bases spanning the gap. The CDR3 protein is CASSVRAGTNSYEQYF. CDR3 nucleotide sequence: TGTGCCAGCAGCGTTCGTGCCGGGACAAACTCCTACGAGCAGTACTTC. Together with reference TRBV9 and TRBJ2-7, the CDR3 gives the full variable domain: DSGVTQTPKHLITATGQRVTLRCSPRSGDLSVYWYQQSLDQGLQFLIQYYNGEERAKGNILERFSAQQFPDLHSELNLSSLELGDSALYFCASSVRAGTNSYEQYFGPGTRLTVT.

This chain uses TRBV5-8 with TRBJ2-3; 12 bases fit TRBD2. The CDR3 spans 15 residues. Germline V gene sequence: CDR1 SGHTS, CDR2 YDEGEE. The junction had 4 bases not matched to a gene; V was cut back by 4 bases and J by 4 bases. CDR3 coding DNA: TGTGCCAGCAGCCGGACTAGCGGGACTTCAGATACGCAGTATTTT. It specifies CASSRTSGTSDTQYF.

The V and J genes are TRBV5-6 and TRBJ1-2; D unresolved. The CDR3 covers 17 residues. CDR1 and CDR2 (germline): SGHDT, YYEEEE. Deletions cut 0 bases from V and 2 bases from J, with 17 bases between. Written as DNA, the CDR3 is TGTGCCAGCAGCTTGGTGAAAAGGCCGCGAGGGAACTATGGCTACACCTTC. Translating it yields CASSLVKRPRGNYGYTF.

J is TRBJ2-3 and V is TRBV3-1 (or the pseudogene TRBV3-2); maybe TRBD1 (6 bases). This CDR3 contains 12 residues. The V end lost 6 bases, the J end lost 7 bases, and 11 bases lay between the germline ends. CDR1 LGHDT and CDR2 YNNKEL come from the germline V gene (reference sequence). Here the CDR3 reads CASSVQGNTQYF. The CDR3 region has the DNA TGTGCCAGCAGTGTACAGGGAAATACGCAGTATTTT.

The CDR3, as DNA: TGCGCCAGCAGGGACACCCAAGAGACCCAGTACTTC. Its translation is CASRDTQETQYF. The V and J genes are TRBV5-1 and TRBJ2-5; D may be TRBD1 (5 bases). Trimming shortened V by 5 bases and J by 1 base, and 6 bases separated the two germline ends. The CDR3 length is 12 residues. Germline V gene lookup returns CDR1 SGHRS and CDR2 YFSETQ.

The chain carries TRBV15 and TRBJ1-3, with D perhaps TRBD1 (5 bases). The CDR3 consists of 15 residues. Between the trimmed V and J ends, which lost 1 base and 7 bases, there was a span of 14 bases. The germline V gene encodes CDR1 LNHNV and CDR2 YYDKDF (reference sequence). CDR3 bases: TGTGCCACCAGCAGAGCTGTGGAACAGGTCAACACCATATATTTT. It yields the protein CATSRAVEQVNTIYF.

The genes are TRBV5-1 and TRBJ2-7, with TRBD1 matching over 9 bases. CDR3 length: 15 residues. Germline CDR1 reads SGHRS; CDR2 reads YFSETQ. Germline trimming cut 3 bases from V and 0 bases from J; bases unmatched to any gene: 4. CDR3 bases: TGCGCCAGCAGCTGGGGACAGGGCTTCTCCTACGAGCAGTACTTC. Translating it yields CASSWGQGFSYEQYF.

The chain links TRBV11-2 to TRBJ1-1; D is undetermined. Germline V lookup: CDR1 SGHAT, CDR2 FQNNGV. V was shortened by 1 base and J by 9 bases, with 9 bases between the two germline ends. CDR3 length: 12 residues. CDR3 residues: CASSLGGVKAFF. CDR3 bases: TGTGCCAGCAGCTTAGGCGGGGTTAAAGCTTTCTTT.

This clone appeared a single time. The chain carries TRBV7-3 and TRBJ2-5; D is possibly TRBD1 (5 bases). Trimming took off 5 bases at V and 6 bases at J, with 13 bases between the two ends. CDR3 length equals 13 residues. Germline loops: CDR1 SGHTA, CDR2 FQGTGA. CDR3 coding DNA: TGTGCCAGCAGCCAAGACAGAACACAGACCCAGTACTTC. It codes for CASSQDRTQTQYF.

The V call is TRBV29-1, the J call TRBJ1-1; tentative D call: TRBD1 (5 bases). V dropped 2 bases and J dropped 3 bases, with 7 bases sitting between them. The CDR3 covers 12 residues. Germline V gene lookup returns CDR1 SQVTM and CDR2 ANQGSEA. CDR3 sequence (DNA): TGCAGCGTTGAAATAGGGGACACTGAAGCTTTCTTT. Translating it yields CSVEIGDTEAFF.

The V gene is TRBV5-1, the J gene TRBJ2-1, with 10 bases matching TRBD2. V lost 0 bases to trimming and J lost 8 bases; unmatched junction nucleotides: 8. Germline V gene data show CDR1 as SGHRS and CDR2 as YFSETQ. This CDR3 comprises 16 residues. CDR3: CASSLVASGSGDEQFF. The CDR3 DNA reads as TGCGCCAGCAGCTTGGTGGCTAGCGGGAGTGGGGATGAGCAGTTCTTC.

The chain recombines TRBV5-1 with TRBJ2-2; 10 nucleotides align to TRBD1. Germline lookup yields CDR1 SGHRS and CDR2 YFSETQ. V gave up 6 bases and J gave up 3 bases; unmatched junction bases: 2. This CDR3 comprises 14 residues. The CDR3 is CASKGQGDTGELFF. For the CDR3, the DNA is TGCGCCAGCAAAGGACAGGGGGACACCGGGGAGCTGTTTTTT.

The genes are TRBV7-3 and TRBJ2-1, with 8 bases aligning to TRBD2. There are 14 residues in the CDR3. The germline CDR1 and CDR2 sequences are SGHTA and FQGTGA. The J segment lost 4 bases and the V segment lost 4 bases, leaving 3 bases of the junction unmatched. CDR3 in amino acids: CASSSGLAYNEQFF. The CDR3 bases are TGTGCCAGCAGCTCTGGACTAGCTTACAATGAGCAGTTCTTC.

The chain has TRBV24-1 and TRBJ2-5, with 7 bases that match TRBD2. This CDR3 has 16 amino acids. Unmatched junction bases numbered 6, after V lost 3 bases and J lost 0 bases. The germline V gene has CDR1 KGHDR and CDR2 SFDVKD. CDR3 in amino acids: CATSDASGGNQETQYF. The CDR3, as DNA: TGTGCCACCAGTGATGCTAGCGGAGGTAACCAAGAGACCCAGTACTTC.

The chain has TRBV5-1 and TRBJ2-1; D is perhaps TRBD2 (6 bases). This CDR3 contains 16 residues. V was clipped by 0 bases and J by 3 bases, with 13 bases between them. Germline CDR1 and CDR2: SGHRS and YFSETQ. CDR3 residues: CASSLVPLGGYNEQFF. The CDR3 nucleotides are TGCGCCAGCAGCTTGGTACCACTCGGGGGCTACAATGAGCAGTTCTTC.

This chain links TRBV18 with TRBJ1-1; D is possibly TRBD1 (5 bases). The CDR3 is 15 amino acids. Trimming removed 5 bases at V and 1 base at J, with 14 bases between. Germline loops: CDR1 KGHSH, CDR2 LQKENI. The CDR3 DNA reads as TGTGCCAGCTCATCGGGGGGACGGTCGAACACTGAAGCTTTCTTT. Residues: CASSSGGRSNTEAFF.

The chain combines TRBV7-2 with TRBJ2-1, with D possibly being TRBD1 (6 bases). Per the germline V gene, CDR1 is SGHTA and CDR2 is FQGNSA. This CDR3 spans 12 amino acids. V dropped 5 bases and J dropped 9 bases, with 11 bases sitting between them. The CDR3 nucleotides are TGTGCCAGCAGCCCAGAAGGGGGTGAGCAGTTCTTC. Translation: CASSPEGGEQFF.